This TCR beta chain was obtained from a study of graft-versus-host responses after intestinal transplantation. Looking at the study overall: Multivisceral, liver-intestinal, or isolated intestinal grafts were transplanted into recipients. Each recipient received anti-thymocyte globulin induction, then tacrolimus and steroids for 3 to 4 years.

Only in-frame clones appear in the TCRdb table, and some are missing; sequencing was by immunoSEQ multiplex PCR. The sample has tens of thousands of clones; around nine tenths are singletons. As for this clone: Its antigen is currently unknown.

Study findings and constraints: GvH clones turned up in recipient marrow; some had shown up first in ileum or blood. Early post-transplant HvG declines showed an association with peak circulating GvH clone levels.

Sequencing was performed on PBMCs, taken about 450 days after intestinal transplantation. This receptor was obtained from a human patient who received an intestinal transplant, so some T cells may come from the graft donor.

CDR3 bases: TGTGCCAGCTCGGCGGGGGGACGGGAGACCCAGTACTTC. It yields the protein CASSAGGRETQYF. The chain carries TRBV5-4 and TRBJ2-5; 8 nucleotides line up with TRBD2. In germline, CDR1 is SGHNT, CDR2 YYREEE (reference sequence). V lost 7 bases, J lost 5 bases, and 7 bases stayed unmatched. The CDR3 length is 13 residues.